This T cell receptor beta chain was captured by sequencing in a study of cytomegalovirus exposure and HLA in healthy donors. Notes on the study in general: Later genetic work tied a missense DCLRE1C variant to beta-chain V and J trimming. Later analysis indicated greater clonal expansion among HLA-associated TCR beta chains than among equally common other chains. Reports showed the classifier diagnosing cytomegalovirus status with high specificity and sensitivity.

Of note for this clone: Its antigen is unidentified.

Healthy people donating bone marrow made up the donors. CDR1 and CDR2 (germline): SEHNR, FQNEAQ (reference sequence). The CDR3 runs to 14 residues. Trimming cost V 7 bases and J 0 bases, with 10 bases left between them. Vbeta (60) and Jbeta (13) primers were used in the PCR. Data came from immunoSEQ multiplex PCR; TCRdb stores just in-frame clones and leaves some out. Its table records some 34,000 clones. Sequencing was performed on PBMCs. The chain links TRBV7-9 to TRBJ1-3, with D unclear. The clonotype was recovered from a woman in her forties in good health and CMV-seropositive. CDR3 amino acids: CASTRSNSGNTIYF. The CDR3 nucleotides read TGTGCCAGCACCCGGTCCAACTCTGGAAACACCATATATTTT.